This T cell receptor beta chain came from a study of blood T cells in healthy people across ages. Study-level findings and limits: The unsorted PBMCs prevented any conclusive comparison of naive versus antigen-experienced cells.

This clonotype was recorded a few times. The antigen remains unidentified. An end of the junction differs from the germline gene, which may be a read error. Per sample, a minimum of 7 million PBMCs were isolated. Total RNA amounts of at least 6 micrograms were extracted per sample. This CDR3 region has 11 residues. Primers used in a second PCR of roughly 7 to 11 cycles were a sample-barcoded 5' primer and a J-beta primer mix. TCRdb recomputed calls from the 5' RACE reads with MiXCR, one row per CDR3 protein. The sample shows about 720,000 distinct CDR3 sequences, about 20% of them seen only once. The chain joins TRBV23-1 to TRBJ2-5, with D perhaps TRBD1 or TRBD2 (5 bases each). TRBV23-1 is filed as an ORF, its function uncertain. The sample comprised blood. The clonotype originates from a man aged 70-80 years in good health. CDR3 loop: CASCPFRERLF. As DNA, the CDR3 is TGCGCCAGCTGCCCTTTCAGGGAGAGGCTCTTC.